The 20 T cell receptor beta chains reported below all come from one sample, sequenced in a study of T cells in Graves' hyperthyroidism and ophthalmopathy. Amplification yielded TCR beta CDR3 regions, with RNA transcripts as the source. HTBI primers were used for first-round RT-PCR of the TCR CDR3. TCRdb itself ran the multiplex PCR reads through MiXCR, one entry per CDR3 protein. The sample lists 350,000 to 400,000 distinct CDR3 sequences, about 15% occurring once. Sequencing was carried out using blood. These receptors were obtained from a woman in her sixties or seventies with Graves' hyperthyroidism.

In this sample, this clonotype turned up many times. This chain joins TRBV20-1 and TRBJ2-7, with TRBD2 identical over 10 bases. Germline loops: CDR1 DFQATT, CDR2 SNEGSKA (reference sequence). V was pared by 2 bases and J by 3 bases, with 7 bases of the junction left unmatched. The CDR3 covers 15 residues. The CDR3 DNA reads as TGCAGTGCTAGACACGATCTAGCGGGAGTCTACGAGCAGTACTTC. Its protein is CSARHDLAGVYEQYF.

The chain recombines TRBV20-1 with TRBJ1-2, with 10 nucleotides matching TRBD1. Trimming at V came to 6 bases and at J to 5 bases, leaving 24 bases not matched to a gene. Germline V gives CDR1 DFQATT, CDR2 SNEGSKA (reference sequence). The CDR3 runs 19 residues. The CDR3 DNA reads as TGCAGTGCGGGGACAGGGGAGTTTACCACCCGTGGAGAACTATATGGCTACACCTTC. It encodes CSAGTGEFTTRGELYGYTF.

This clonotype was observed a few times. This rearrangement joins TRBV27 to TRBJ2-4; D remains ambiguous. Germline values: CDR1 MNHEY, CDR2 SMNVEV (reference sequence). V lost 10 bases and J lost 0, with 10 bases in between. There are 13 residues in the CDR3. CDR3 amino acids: CATRPEAKNIQYF. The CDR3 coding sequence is TGTGCCACCCGGCCAGAAGCCAAAAACATTCAGTACTTC.

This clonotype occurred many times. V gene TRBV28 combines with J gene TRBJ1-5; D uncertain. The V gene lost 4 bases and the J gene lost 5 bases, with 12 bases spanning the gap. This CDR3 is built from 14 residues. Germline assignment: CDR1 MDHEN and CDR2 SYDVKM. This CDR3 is CASSSNGPHQPQHF. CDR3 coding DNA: TGTGCCAGCAGTTCCAACGGGCCCCATCAGCCCCAGCATTTT.

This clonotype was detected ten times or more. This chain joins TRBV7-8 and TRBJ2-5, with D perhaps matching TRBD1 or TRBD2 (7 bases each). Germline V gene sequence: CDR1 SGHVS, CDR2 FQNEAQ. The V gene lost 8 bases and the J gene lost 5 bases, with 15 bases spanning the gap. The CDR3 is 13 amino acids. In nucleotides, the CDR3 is TGTGCCAGCGGGGAGGGGGCGGGGGAGACCCAGTACTTC. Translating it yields CASGEGAGETQYF. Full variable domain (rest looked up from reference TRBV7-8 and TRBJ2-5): GAGVSQSPRYKVAKRGQDVALRCDPISGHVSLFWYQQALGQGPEFLTYFQNEAQLDKSGLPSDRFFAERPEGSVSTLKIQRTQQEDSAVYLCASGEGAGETQYFGPGTRLLVL.

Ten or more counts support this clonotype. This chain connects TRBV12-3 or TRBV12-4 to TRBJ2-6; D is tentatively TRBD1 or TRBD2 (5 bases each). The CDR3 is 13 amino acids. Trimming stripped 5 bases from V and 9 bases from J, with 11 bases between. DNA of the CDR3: TGTGCCAGCAGTATGGGACGGATCAACGTCCTGACTTTC. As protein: CASSMGRINVLTF.

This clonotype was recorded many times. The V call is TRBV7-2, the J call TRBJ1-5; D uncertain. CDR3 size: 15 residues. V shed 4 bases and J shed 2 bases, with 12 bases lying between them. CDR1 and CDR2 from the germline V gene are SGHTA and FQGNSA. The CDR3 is CASSSTNAGNQPQHF. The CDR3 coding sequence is TGTGCCAGCAGCTCTACAAACGCTGGCAATCAGCCCCAGCATTTT.

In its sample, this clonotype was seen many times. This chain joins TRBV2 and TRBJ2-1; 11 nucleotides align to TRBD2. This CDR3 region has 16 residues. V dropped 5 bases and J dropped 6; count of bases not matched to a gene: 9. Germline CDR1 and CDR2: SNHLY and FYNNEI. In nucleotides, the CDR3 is TGTGCCAGCAGTAGGGCTAGCGGGAGGAGTGGCAATGAGCAGTTCTTC. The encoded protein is CASSRASGRSGNEQFF.

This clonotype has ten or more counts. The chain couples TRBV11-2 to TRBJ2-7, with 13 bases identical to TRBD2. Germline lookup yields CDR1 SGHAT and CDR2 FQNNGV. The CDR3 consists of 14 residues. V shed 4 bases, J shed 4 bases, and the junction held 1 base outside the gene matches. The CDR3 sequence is CASSWGLAGYEQYF. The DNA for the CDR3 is TGTGCCAGCAGCTGGGGACTAGCGGGATACGAGCAGTACTTC. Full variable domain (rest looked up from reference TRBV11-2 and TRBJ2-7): EAGVAQSPRYKIIEKRQSVAFWCNPISGHATLYWYQQILGQGPKLLIQFQNNGVVDDSQLPKDRFSAERLKGVDSTLKIQPAKLEDSAVYLCASSWGLAGYEQYFGPGTRLTVT.

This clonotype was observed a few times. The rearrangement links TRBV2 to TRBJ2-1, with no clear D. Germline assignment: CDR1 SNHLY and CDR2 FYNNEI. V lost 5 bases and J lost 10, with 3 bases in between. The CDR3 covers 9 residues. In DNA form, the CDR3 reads TGTGCCAGCAGTTCGGAGCAGTTCTTC. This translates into CASSSEQFF.

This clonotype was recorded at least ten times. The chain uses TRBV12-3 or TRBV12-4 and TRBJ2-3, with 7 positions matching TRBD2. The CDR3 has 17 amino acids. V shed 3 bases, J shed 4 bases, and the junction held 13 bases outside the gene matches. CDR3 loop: CASSFARGAGNSDTQYF. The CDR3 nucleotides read TGTGCCAGCAGTTTCGCTCGTGGAGCGGGAAATTCAGATACGCAGTATTTT.

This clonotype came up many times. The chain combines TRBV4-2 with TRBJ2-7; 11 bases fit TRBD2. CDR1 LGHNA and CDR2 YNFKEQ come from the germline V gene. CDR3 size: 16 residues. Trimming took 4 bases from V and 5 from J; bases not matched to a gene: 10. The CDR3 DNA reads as TGTGCCAGCAGCCCGTTATTACTAGCGGGAGAGGACGAGCAGTACTTC. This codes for CASSPLLLAGEDEQYF.

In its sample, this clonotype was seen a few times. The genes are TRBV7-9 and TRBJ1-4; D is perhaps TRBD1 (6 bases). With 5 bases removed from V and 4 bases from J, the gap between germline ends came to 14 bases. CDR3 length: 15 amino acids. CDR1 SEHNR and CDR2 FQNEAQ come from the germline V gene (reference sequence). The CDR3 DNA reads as TGTGCCAGCAGCCCTGGGACATCAGATAATGAAAAACTGTTTTTT. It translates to CASSPGTSDNEKLFF.

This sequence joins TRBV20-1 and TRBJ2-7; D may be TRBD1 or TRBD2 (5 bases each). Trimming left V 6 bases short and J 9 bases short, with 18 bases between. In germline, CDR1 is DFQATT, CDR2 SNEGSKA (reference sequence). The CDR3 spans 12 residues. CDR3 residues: CSAWDGRPGQYF. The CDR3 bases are TGCAGTGCGTGGGACGGACGGCCCGGGCAGTACTTC.

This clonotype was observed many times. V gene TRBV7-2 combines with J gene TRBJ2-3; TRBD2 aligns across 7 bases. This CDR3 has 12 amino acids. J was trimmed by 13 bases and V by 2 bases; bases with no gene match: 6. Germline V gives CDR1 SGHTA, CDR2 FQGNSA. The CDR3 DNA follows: TGTGCCAGCAGCTTATTAGGCGGGAGTGAGTATTTT. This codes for CASSLLGGSEYF.

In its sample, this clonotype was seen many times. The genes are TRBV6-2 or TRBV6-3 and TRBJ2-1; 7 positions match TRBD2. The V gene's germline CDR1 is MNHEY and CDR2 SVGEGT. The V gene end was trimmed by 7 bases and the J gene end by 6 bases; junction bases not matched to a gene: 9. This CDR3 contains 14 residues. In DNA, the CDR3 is TGTGCCAGCACCCTAGACGGCGGGAGCAATGAGCAGTTCTTC. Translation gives CASTLDGGSNEQFF.

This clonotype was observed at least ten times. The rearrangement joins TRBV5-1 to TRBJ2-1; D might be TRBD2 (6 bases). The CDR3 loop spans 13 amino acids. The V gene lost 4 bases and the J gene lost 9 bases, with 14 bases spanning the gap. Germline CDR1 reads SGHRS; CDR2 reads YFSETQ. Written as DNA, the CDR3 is TGCGCCAGCAGCGAAATACTAGCCCTTGAGCAGTTCTTC. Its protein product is CASSEILALEQFF.

CDR3 bases: TGTGCCTGGAGGGTGGCGGGAAACACAGATACGCAGTATTTT. This sequence encodes CAWRVAGNTDTQYF. The J gene is TRBJ2-3, the V gene TRBV30; D is perhaps TRBD2 (6 bases). This CDR3 is 14 amino acids long. Trimming removed 3 bases at V and 2 bases at J, with 12 bases between. CDR1 is GTSNPN, CDR2 SVGIG, per germline (reference sequence).

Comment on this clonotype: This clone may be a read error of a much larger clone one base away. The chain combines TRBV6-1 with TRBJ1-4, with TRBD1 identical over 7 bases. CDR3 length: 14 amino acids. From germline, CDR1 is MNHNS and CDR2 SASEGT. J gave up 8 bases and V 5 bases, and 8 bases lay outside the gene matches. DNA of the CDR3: TGTGCCAGCAGTCACCGGGACAGATACGAAAAACTGTTTTTT. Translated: CASSHRDRYEKLFF.

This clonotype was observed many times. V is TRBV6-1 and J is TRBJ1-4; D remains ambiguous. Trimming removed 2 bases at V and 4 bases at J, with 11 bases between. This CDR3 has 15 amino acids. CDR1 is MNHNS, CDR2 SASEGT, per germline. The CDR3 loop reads CASSERRHLNEKLFF. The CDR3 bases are TGTGCCAGCAGTGAAAGGAGGCATCTTAATGAAAAACTGTTTTTT.